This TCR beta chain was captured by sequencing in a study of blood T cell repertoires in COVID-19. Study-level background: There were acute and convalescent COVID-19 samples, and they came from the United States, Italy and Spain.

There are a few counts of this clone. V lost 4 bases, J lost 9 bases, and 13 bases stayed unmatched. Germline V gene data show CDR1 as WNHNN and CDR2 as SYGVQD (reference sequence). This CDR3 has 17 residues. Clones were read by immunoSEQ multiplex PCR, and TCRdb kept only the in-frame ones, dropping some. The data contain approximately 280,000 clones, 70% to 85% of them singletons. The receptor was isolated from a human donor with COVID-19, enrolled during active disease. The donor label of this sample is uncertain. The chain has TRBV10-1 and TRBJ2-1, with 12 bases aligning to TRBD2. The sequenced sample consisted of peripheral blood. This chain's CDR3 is CASSGTRLAGVRSEQFF. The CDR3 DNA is TGCGCCAGCAGTGGTACCCGACTAGCGGGAGTTCGAAGTGAGCAGTTCTTC.